This T cell receptor (beta chain) was sequenced during a study of tumor-infiltrating lymphocytes in primary liver carcinoma. The wider study: Patients of both sexes were 30 to 69 years old.

Starting material of 500 ng total RNA yielded TCR beta cDNA via a constant-region primer. Libraries covering TCR beta were generated through three nested multiplex PCR rounds (using a slightly modified ARM-PCR). Each CDR3 protein is one row after TCRdb ran MiXCR on the multiplex PCR reads. The table has 80,000 or so distinct CDR3 sequences, about 70% seen once. General study findings and limits: The study found only about 8-24% of top clones in all five tumor regions.

Regarding this clonotype: What it recognizes is unknown. As the CDR3 is not closed by the conserved phenylalanine or tryptophan, this likely results from a read error. It is unclear where the CDR3 begins or ends on the DNA, so no DNA is shown, and the CDR3 is as TCRdb lists it.

From unsorted bulk tissue weighing about 17-30 mg, DNA and RNA were co-extracted. Sequencing was carried out using liver tumor tissue from sampling region 4. Regarding subset: tumor region T4, right-lateral pole. This TCR derives from an older woman with primary liver carcinoma and hepatitis B virus infection.

The CDR3 protein is CASSYRGSGANVLNL. V and J are TRBV6-5 and TRBJ2-6. Termini included, the CDR3 measures 15 amino acids. Germline V gene lookup returns CDR1 MNHEY and CDR2 SVGAGI.